These T cell receptor beta chains were read from a single sample in a study of blood T cell repertoires in COVID-19. The table came from immunoSEQ multiplex PCR; TCRdb's copy has only in-frame clones and leaves some out. The sample holds about 250,000 clones, 80% to 90% seen once. The sample taken for sequencing was PBMCs or T cells enriched from blood (not recorded which). The receptors derive from a woman aged 45-65 years who had been exposed to COVID-19. Both conserved end residues are part of each CDR3. A D gene is named only where the DNA matches it firmly. The size of a clone is reported for some rows only, either as once, few or many, or as a class for expanded clones.

V	D	size	CDR3
TRBV4-3	NA	NA	CASSKDSNYGYTF
TRBV28	NA	NA	CASSLNGRIAGNTIYF
TRBV19	NA	NA	CASRGAERGYTF
TRBV7-9	TRBD2	NA	CASSQAGGMTQYF
TRBV29-1	NA	NA	CSVQGPGSGNTIYF
TRBV7-7	NA	NA	CASSSTDRDNEQFF
TRBV5-1	NA	NA	CASSLGVNNAVPGRNTEAFF
TRBV2	TRBD2	few	CASSGGGWGTQYF
TRBV18	NA	NA	CASSPEGLNYGYTF
TRBV19	NA	few	CASSPTLLTGISGNTIYF
TRBV21-1	NA	NA	CASSRRGTRDYEQYF
TRBV9	NA	NA	CASSVAPAWNEQFF
TRBV3-1/TRBV3-2	NA	NA	CASSPTKDSRASSYGYTF
TRBV27	TRBD1	NA	CASSLNRGPGNTIYF
TRBV4-3	TRBD2	NA	CASSQAPTSGGATDTQYF
TRBV18	TRBD2	NA	CASSALAGETQYF
TRBV9	NA	few	CASSVEGSAYNEQFF
TRBV9	NA	NA	CASSSTQGNSPLHF
TRBV28	TRBD1	few	CASRGTAGNTIYF
TRBV7-2	NA	once	CASSSQAGTSYSGNTIYF
TRBV19	NA	NA	CASSKLLQEMGGYTF
TRBV5-4	TRBD2	NA	CASFDYRGGGDTQYF
TRBV2	NA	NA	CASKRDKGTEKLFF
TRBV7-2	NA	NA	CASSLRGFGYTF
TRBV10-3	NA	NA	CAISDIFSGNTIYF
TRBV11-3	TRBD1	NA	CASSLGSGTGNTEAFF